Each of the 4 T cell receptor beta chains below was sequenced from the same sample in a study of blood T cell repertoires in COVID-19. The repertoire was sequenced with immunoSEQ multiplex PCR; TCRdb's copy has only in-frame clones and lacks some. This sample has 100,000 or so clones; around 92% occur once, and the top ten carry approximately 5.7%. The specimen sequenced was peripheral blood. These TCRs come from a man in his fifties with active COVID-19.

The CDR3 loop is CAIGALTARDTQYF. CDR3 in DNA: TGTGCCATCGGGGCCTTGACGGCACGCGATACGCAGTATTTT. The J gene is TRBJ2-3, the V gene TRBV10-3; possibly TRBD1 for D (5 bases). Germline-derived CDR1 and CDR2 are ENHRY and SYGVKD. This CDR3 spans 14 amino acids. V lost 8 bases, J lost 6 bases, and 18 bases lay in between.

The rearrangement joins TRBV28 to TRBJ2-5; 8 bases fit TRBD1. CDR1 is MDHEN and CDR2 is SYDVKM in the germline V gene. This CDR3 is 16 amino acids long. J was trimmed by 5 bases and V by 5 bases; bases with no gene match: 13. The CDR3 region has the DNA TGTGCCAGCAGTCAAAATAAAGGACAGGGAACGGAGACCCAGTACTTC. It encodes CASSQNKGQGTETQYF.

This chain joins TRBV19 and TRBJ2-2; D perhaps matches TRBD1 (5 bases). The CDR3 extends over 15 amino acids. Germline CDR1 and CDR2: LNHDA and SQIVND (reference sequence). V was trimmed by 8 bases and J by 3 bases, leaving 16 bases between them. The CDR3 loop is CASLRSGHDTGELFF. CDR3 coding DNA: TGTGCCAGTCTTCGCTCCGGACACGACACCGGGGAGCTGTTTTTT.

The chain carries TRBV19 and TRBJ2-1; 13 bases line up with TRBD2. Per the germline V gene, CDR1 is LNHDA and CDR2 is SQIVND (reference sequence). The CDR3 runs 16 residues. With 7 bases clipped from V and 1 base from J, the junction kept 4 bases outside the gene matches. CDR3: CASKTSGRSSYNEQFF. The DNA for the CDR3 is TGTGCCAGTAAGACTAGCGGGAGGTCATCCTACAATGAGCAGTTCTTC.